This T cell receptor beta chain was sequenced for a study of patients and donors after allogeneic stem cell transplantation. TCRdb re-derived calls from the RT-PCR reads in MiXCR, one entry per CDR3 protein. The sample lists more than 150,000 distinct CDR3 sequences, 40% to 45% seen once, with 33% in the top ten. Germline-derived CDR1 and CDR2 are LGHNA and YNFKEQ. The V and J ends lost 1 base and 2 bases respectively, with 16 bases between them. The CDR3 is 17 residues long. This sequence was found in a human donor who was either an allogeneic HSCT recipient or a stem cell or donor lymphocyte infusion donor (not recorded which). It is not recorded whose cells these are; they may come from a transplant donor. Sequencing was done on a sample of blood, either unsorted or a sorted T cell fraction (not recorded which). This chain links TRBV4-2 with TRBJ2-3; TRBD2 is a possible D gene (6 bases). CDR3 in amino acids: CASSQVGAGTYTDTQYF. The CDR3 DNA follows: TGTGCCAGCAGCCAAGTCGGCGCGGGAACATACACAGATACGCAGTATTTT.